These 19 T cell receptor beta chains share one sample of origin, sequenced in a study of shared clonotypes between healthy human individuals. Here immunoSEQ multiplex PCR was the method, and the copy in TCRdb shows in-frame clones only, minus some. The sample has around 1,100,000 clones; around three quarters are singletons. The sample consisted of memory CD4+ T cells from PBMCs. Described subset: CD45RA-negative fraction. Every receptor here comes from a man between 18 and 35 years old in good health. Some clones in this sample may be carry-over from other donors' samples.

CDR3 in amino acids: CASSPNGLAGGNEQFF. CDR3 DNA: TGCGCCAGCAGCCCTAACGGACTAGCGGGAGGTAATGAGCAGTTCTTC. The rearrangement uses TRBV5-1 and TRBJ2-1; 14 bases are shared with TRBD2. The CDR3 extends over 16 amino acids. V trimming: 4 bases; J trimming: 7 bases; junction bases outside the gene matches: 7. Germline V gene data show CDR1 as SGHRS and CDR2 as YFSETQ.

This chain connects TRBV30 to TRBJ2-5, with D hard to call. The J call could be wrong; TRBJ2-7 is a better fit for the DNA end. Germline V gene sequence: CDR1 GTSNPN, CDR2 SVGIG (reference sequence). This CDR3 comprises 13 residues. In DNA form, the CDR3 reads TGTGCCTGGGCCGGAACAGTTTCCTACGAGCAGTACTTC. It yields the protein CAWAGTVSYEQYF.

V is TRBV6-6 and J is TRBJ1-1, with D possibly being TRBD1 (5 bases). Trimming left V 5 bases short and J 3 bases short, with 13 bases between. Per germline, CDR1 MNHNY and CDR2 SVGAGI (reference sequence). The CDR3 sequence is 14 residues long. CDR3 residues: CASSREGRDTEAFF. CDR3 nucleotide sequence: TGTGCCAGCAGTAGGGAGGGGCGGGACACTGAAGCTTTCTTT.

This clone was counted only a few times. The rearrangement links TRBV14 to TRBJ2-1; 10 bases are shared with TRBD2. Germline CDR1 SGHDN, CDR2 FVKESK. This CDR3 spans 14 amino acids. V was clipped by 3 bases and J by 15 bases; unmatched bases: 11. CDR3 residues: CASSQALAGAGLFF. The CDR3 nucleotides read TGTGCCAGCAGCCAGGCCCTAGCGGGAGCTGGGCTGTTCTTC.

V is TRBV28 and J is TRBJ1-5, with D hard to call. V shed 7 bases and J shed 1 base, with 11 bases lying between them. CDR1 is MDHEN, CDR2 SYDVKM, per germline. The CDR3 consists of 14 residues. This chain's CDR3 is CASKEGVSNQPQHF. CDR3 sequence (DNA): TGTGCCAGCAAGGAGGGAGTGAGCAATCAGCCCCAGCATTTT.

The chain links TRBV28 to TRBJ1-2; 8 nucleotides line up with TRBD1. Germline-derived CDR1 and CDR2 are MDHEN and SYDVKM. After removal of 6 bases from V and 3 bases from J, the junction contained 9 bases not matched to a gene. The CDR3 covers 15 residues. The CDR3 region is CASSVTTGAHYGYTF. CDR3 DNA sequence: TGTGCCAGCAGCGTCACGACAGGGGCTCACTATGGCTACACCTTC.

The chain links TRBV10-1 to TRBJ2-7; TRBD1 or TRBD2 may be the D gene (6 bases each). Trimming pared 3 bases from V and 2 bases from J, leaving 14 bases between. Germline CDR1 WNHNN, CDR2 SYGVQD (reference sequence). The CDR3 contains 15 residues. The CDR3 DNA reads TGCGCCAGCAGTGATGCCGGGGGCCGTACCTACGAGCAGTACTTC. Protein: CASSDAGGRTYEQYF.

The chain carries TRBV5-1 and TRBJ2-3; 10 bases fit TRBD1. The V segment lost 3 bases and the J segment 2 bases; nucleotides outside the gene matches: 9. The germline gives CDR1 SGHRS, CDR2 YFSETQ. The CDR3 covers 17 residues. This chain's CDR3 is CASSWNTGTGDTDTQYF. Here the CDR3 DNA reads TGCGCCAGCAGCTGGAACACCGGGACAGGGGACACAGATACGCAGTATTTT.

This clone has only a few counts. The chain joins TRBV19 to TRBJ1-2, with TRBD1 matching over 7 bases. V shed 6 bases and J 8 bases; nucleotides not matched to a gene: 9. CDR3 length: 13 residues. Germline V gene lookup returns CDR1 LNHDA and CDR2 SQIVND (reference sequence). Here the CDR3 DNA reads TGTGCCAGTAGCCCCATAGGGGGCCGAGGCTACACCTTC. Residues: CASSPIGGRGYTF.

J is TRBJ1-1 and V is TRBV28; 8 bases are a match to TRBD1. The CDR3 totals 15 residues. Per the germline V gene, CDR1 is MDHEN and CDR2 is SYDVKM. The junction had 9 bases not matched to a gene; V was cut back by 8 bases and J by 1 base. CDR3 loop: CASAAGGAGNTEAFF. The CDR3 DNA sequence: TGTGCCAGCGCAGCAGGGGGCGCAGGGAACACTGAAGCTTTCTTT.

This chain connects TRBV27 to TRBJ2-7; TRBD1 matches 8 bases. Looked up from germline, CDR1 is MNHEY and CDR2 is SMNVEV (reference sequence). CDR3 length: 15 residues. Unmatched junction bases numbered 10, after V lost 6 bases and J lost 3 bases. CDR3 residues: CASSLPGQGFYEQYF. The DNA for the CDR3 is TGTGCCAGCAGCCTCCCCGGACAGGGTTTCTACGAGCAGTACTTC.

This chain connects TRBV28 to TRBJ2-7; a possible D gene is TRBD1 (5 bases). Between the trimmed V and J ends, which lost 2 bases and 13 bases, there was a span of 12 bases. CDR1 and CDR2 from the germline V gene are MDHEN and SYDVKM. CDR3 length equals 11 residues. This CDR3 reads CASSLGALFYF. In DNA, the CDR3 is TGTGCCAGCAGTTTAGGGGCCTTGTTTTACTTC.

Points on this clone: Other DNA sequences in this specimen translate into the identical CDR3. The chain couples TRBV5-1 to TRBJ2-1; D gene ambiguous. CDR3 size: 14 residues. V was cut by 0 bases and J by 2 bases, with 6 bases left in between. Germline assignment: CDR1 SGHRS and CDR2 YFSETQ. The chain's CDR3 is CASSLDQTYNEQFF. Here the CDR3 DNA reads TGCGCCAGCAGCTTGGACCAGACCTACAATGAGCAGTTCTTC.

Written as DNA, the CDR3 is TGCAGCGTTGGGTTTGGCGGAGGCACAGATACGCAGTATTTT. It codes for CSVGFGGGTDTQYF. The chain combines TRBV29-1 with TRBJ2-3, with unresolved D. Trimming removed 4 bases from V and 1 base from J, with 12 bases in between. The CDR3 totals 14 residues. Germline CDR1 and CDR2: SQVTM and ANQGSEA.

V usage is TRBV2 and J usage is TRBJ2-7; D is perhaps TRBD1 or TRBD2 (5 bases each). The CDR3 has 12 residues. V shed 8 bases and J shed 6 bases, with 14 bases lying between them. Germline V gives CDR1 SNHLY, CDR2 FYNNEI. Here the CDR3 DNA reads TGTGCCAGCGGTGGGGGAAGACTCGAGCAGTACTTC. Translation: CASGGGRLEQYF.

This clone was observed a handful of times. For the CDR3, the DNA is TGTGCCAGCAGCCACTTGGGAGCTGAAGCTTTCTTT. Translation: CASSHLGAEAFF. This chain connects TRBV4-2 to TRBJ1-1; D remains ambiguous. CDR1 and CDR2 (germline): LGHNA, YNFKEQ. Between the trimmed V and J ends, which lost 3 bases and 6 bases, there was a span of 8 bases. The CDR3 loop spans 12 amino acids.

This clone was counted between two and nine times. V usage is TRBV29-1 and J usage is TRBJ2-1; D is perhaps TRBD1 (6 bases). CDR1 and CDR2 from the germline V gene are SQVTM and ANQGSEA. The CDR3 is made up of 13 amino acids. V dropped 6 bases and J dropped 0 bases, with 9 bases sitting between them. The DNA of the CDR3 is TGCAGCGTCACAGGGCGCTCCTACAATGAGCAGTTCTTC. Translating gives CSVTGRSYNEQFF.

This clone has just one count. The J gene is TRBJ2-1, the V gene TRBV15; D might be TRBD2 (6 bases). Germline values: CDR1 LNHNV, CDR2 YYDKDF (reference sequence). Trimming stripped 1 base from V and 0 bases from J, with 13 bases between. The CDR3 covers 17 residues. CDR3 protein: CATSRASGPSSYNEQFF. The DNA for the CDR3 is TGTGCCACCAGCAGAGCCAGCGGGCCTAGCTCCTACAATGAGCAGTTCTTC. The whole variable domain, remainder taken from reference TRBV15 and TRBJ2-1, is DAMVIQNPRYQVTQFGKPVTLSCSQTLNHNVMYWYQQKSSQAPKLLFHYYDKDFNNEADTPDNFQSRRPNTSFCFLDIRSPGLGDTAMYLCATSRASGPSSYNEQFFGPGTRLTVL.

The chain uses TRBV18 and TRBJ1-1, with no clear D. This CDR3 comprises 15 residues. Germline CDR1 reads KGHSH; CDR2 reads LQKENI. V lost 6 bases and J lost 2, with 16 bases in between. CDR3 region: CASSPPSPGNTEAFF. The CDR3 DNA is TGTGCCAGCTCCCCTCCGTCACCTGGTAACACTGAAGCTTTCTTT. The variable domain in full, with the rest retrieved from reference TRBV18 and TRBJ1-1, is NAGVMQNPRHLVRRRGQEARLRCSPMKGHSHVYWYRQLPEEGLKFMVYLQKENIIDESGMPKERFSAEFPKEGPSILRIQQVVRGDSAAYFCASSPPSPGNTEAFFGQGTRLTVV.